This entry lists 3 T cell receptor beta chains sequenced from one sample in a study of high-grade serous ovarian cancer treatment subgroups. Tumor tissue was taken before any definitive surgery or chemotherapy was given. The data were produced by immunoSEQ multiplex PCR, yet TCRdb's version contains in-frame clones alone and is incomplete. The sample contains more than 15,000 clones, 73% of which appear only once. Material for sequencing was tumor tissue. Every receptor here comes from a human donor with high-grade serous ovarian cancer.

The chain recombines TRBV9 with TRBJ2-3; 9 bases are a match to TRBD2. J gave up 1 base and V 0 bases, and 0 bases lay outside the gene matches. There are 15 residues in the CDR3. The germline V gene has CDR1 SGDLS and CDR2 YYNGEE. The DNA for the CDR3 is TGTGCCAGCAGCGTAGTAGCGGGGGGCACAGATACGCAGTATTTT. Translated, it gives CASSVVAGGTDTQYF.

This clone was counted only a few times. The chain recombines TRBV28 with TRBJ2-4; 7 nucleotides agree with TRBD2. From germline, CDR1 is MDHEN and CDR2 SYDVKM. V dropped 4 bases and J dropped 16; count of bases not matched to a gene: 10. There are 12 residues in the CDR3. The CDR3 DNA reads TGTGCCAGCAGTTCCCTAGGGAGGGTGACCTACTTC. As protein: CASSSLGRVTYF.

This sequence joins TRBV19 and TRBJ2-2, with 12 bases identical to TRBD2. V shed 6 bases and J 7 bases; nucleotides not matched to a gene: 9. The CDR3 has 16 residues. From germline, CDR1 is LNHDA and CDR2 SQIVND (reference sequence). CDR3 loop: CASRIPSGGADGELFF. The CDR3 DNA is TGTGCCAGTAGGATTCCTAGCGGGGGGGCCGACGGGGAGCTGTTTTTT.